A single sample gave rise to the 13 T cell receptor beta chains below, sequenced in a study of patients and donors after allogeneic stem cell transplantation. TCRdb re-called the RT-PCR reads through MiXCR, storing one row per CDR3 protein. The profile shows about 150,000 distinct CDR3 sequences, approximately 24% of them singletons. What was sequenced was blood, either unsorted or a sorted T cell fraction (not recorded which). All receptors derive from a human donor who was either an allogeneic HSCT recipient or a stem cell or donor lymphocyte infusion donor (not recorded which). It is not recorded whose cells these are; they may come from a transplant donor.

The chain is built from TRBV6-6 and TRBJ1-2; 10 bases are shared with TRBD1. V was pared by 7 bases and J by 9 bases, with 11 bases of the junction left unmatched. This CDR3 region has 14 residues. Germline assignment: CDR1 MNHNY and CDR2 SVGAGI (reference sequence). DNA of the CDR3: TGTGCCAGCACCGCAGGGGACAGGGGTATTCGCTACACCTTC. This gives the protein CASTAGDRGIRYTF.

In DNA form, the CDR3 reads TGTGCCAGCAGCTTAAGCCGGGAGTTCGACAATGAGCAGTTCTTC. It translates to CASSLSREFDNEQFF. The rearrangement joins TRBV7-9 to TRBJ2-1; weak D call: TRBD2 (6 bases). Between the trimmed V and J ends, which lost 2 bases and 5 bases, there was a span of 13 bases. CDR1 SEHNR and CDR2 FQNEAQ come from the germline V gene (reference sequence). CDR3 size: 15 residues.

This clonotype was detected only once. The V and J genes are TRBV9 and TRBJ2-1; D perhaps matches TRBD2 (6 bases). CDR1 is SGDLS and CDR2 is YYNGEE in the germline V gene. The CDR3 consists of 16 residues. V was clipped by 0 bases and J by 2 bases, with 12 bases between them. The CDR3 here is CASSVEWAGTYNEQFF. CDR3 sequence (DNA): TGTGCCAGCAGCGTAGAATGGGCGGGGACCTACAATGAGCAGTTCTTC.

The CDR3, as DNA: TGTGCCAGCAGTTCAGGATTGAGCAATGAGCAGTTCTTC. Amino acids: CASSSGLSNEQFF. The genes are TRBV11-2 and TRBJ2-1; D gene ambiguous. This CDR3 spans 13 amino acids. Germline CDR1 is SGHAT and CDR2 is FQNNGV. V was trimmed by 6 bases and J by 6 bases, leaving 12 bases between them.

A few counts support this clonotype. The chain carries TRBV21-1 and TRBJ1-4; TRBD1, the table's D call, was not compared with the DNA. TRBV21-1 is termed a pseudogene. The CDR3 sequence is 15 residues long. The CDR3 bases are TGTGCCAGCAGCAAGGTGACAGGGCGGGCAGGAAAACTGTTTTTT. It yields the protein CASSKVTGRAGKLFF.

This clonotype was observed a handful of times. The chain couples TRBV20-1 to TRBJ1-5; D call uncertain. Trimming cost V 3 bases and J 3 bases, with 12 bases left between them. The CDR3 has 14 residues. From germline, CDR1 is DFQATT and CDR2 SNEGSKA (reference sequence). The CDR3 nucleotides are TGCAGTGCTAGGAGGGCCCCGTTCAATCAGCCCCAGCATTTT. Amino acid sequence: CSARRAPFNQPQHF.

The CDR3 DNA sequence: TGTGCCTGGAGCCCTACCGGGGGCTACTATGGCTACACCTTC. Translation: CAWSPTGGYYGYTF. J is TRBJ1-2 and V is TRBV30, with a possible D match to TRBD1 (6 bases). This CDR3 has 14 residues. V was clipped by 3 bases and J by 3 bases, with 14 bases between them. From germline, CDR1 is GTSNPN and CDR2 SVGIG (reference sequence).

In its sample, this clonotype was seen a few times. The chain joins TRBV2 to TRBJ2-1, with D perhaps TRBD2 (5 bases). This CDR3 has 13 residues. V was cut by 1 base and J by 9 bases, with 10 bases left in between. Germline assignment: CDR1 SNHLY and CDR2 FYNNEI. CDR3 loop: CASSEGTSAEQFF. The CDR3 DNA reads TGTGCCAGCAGTGAAGGGACTTCAGCTGAGCAGTTCTTC.

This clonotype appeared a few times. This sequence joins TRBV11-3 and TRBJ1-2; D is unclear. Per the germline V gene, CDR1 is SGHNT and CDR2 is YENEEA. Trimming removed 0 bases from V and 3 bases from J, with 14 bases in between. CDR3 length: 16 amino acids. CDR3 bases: TGTGCCAGCAGCTTAGATATAGCGGACCGATACTATGGCTACACCTTC. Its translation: CASSLDIADRYYGYTF.

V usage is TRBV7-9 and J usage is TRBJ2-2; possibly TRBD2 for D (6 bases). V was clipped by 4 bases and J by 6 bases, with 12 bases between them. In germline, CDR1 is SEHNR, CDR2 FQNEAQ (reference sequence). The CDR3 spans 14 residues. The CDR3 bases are TGTGCCAGCAGCTCCCAGACTAGGTCCGGGGAGCTGTTTTTT. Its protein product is CASSSQTRSGELFF. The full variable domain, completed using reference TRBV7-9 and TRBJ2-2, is DTGVSQNPRHKITKRGQNVTFRCDPISEHNRLYWYRQTLGQGPEFLTYFQNEAQLEKSRLLSDRFSAERPKGSFSTLEIQRTEQGDSAMYLCASSSQTRSGELFFGEGSRLTVL.

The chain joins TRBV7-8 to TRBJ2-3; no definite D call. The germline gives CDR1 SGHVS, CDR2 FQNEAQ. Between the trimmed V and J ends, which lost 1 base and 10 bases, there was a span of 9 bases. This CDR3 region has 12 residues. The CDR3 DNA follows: TGTGCCAGCAGCTTAGGGCCCCCCCCGCAGTATTTT. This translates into CASSLGPPPQYF.

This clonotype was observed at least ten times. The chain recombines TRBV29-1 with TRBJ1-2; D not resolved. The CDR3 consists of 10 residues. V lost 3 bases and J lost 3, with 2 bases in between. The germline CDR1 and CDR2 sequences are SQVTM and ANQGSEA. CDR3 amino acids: CSVDYYGYTF. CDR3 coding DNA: TGCAGCGTTGATTACTATGGCTACACCTTC.

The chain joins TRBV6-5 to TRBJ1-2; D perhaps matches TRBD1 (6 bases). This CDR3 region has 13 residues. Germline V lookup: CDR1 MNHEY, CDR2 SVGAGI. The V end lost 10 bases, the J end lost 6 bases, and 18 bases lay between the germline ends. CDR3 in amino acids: CAIAQGQSNGYTF. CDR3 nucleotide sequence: TGTGCCATAGCCCAGGGGCAGTCAAATGGCTACACCTTC.